A single sample is the source of the 10 T cell receptor beta chains below, sequenced in a study of T cell repertoires in cytomegalovirus infection. These receptors' antigens are unknown. TCRdb recomputed calls from the reads with MiXCR, one row per CDR3 protein. The repertoire has approximately 74,000 distinct CDR3 sequences, roughly 40% of them found once; the top ten carry 80% to 95%. This material consisted of CD8+ T cells from cultured PBMCs, taken from culture after CMV antigen stimulation. The receptors come from a human donor in good health (CMV status not recorded). Some clones in this sample may be carry-over from other donors' samples.

This clonotype came up a few times. The chain has TRBV7-6 and TRBJ2-3; tentative D call: TRBD1 (6 bases). In germline, CDR1 is SGHVS, CDR2 FNYEAQ. V lost 4 bases to trimming and J lost 1 base, with 12 bases between them. This CDR3 region has 15 residues. The CDR3 nucleotides read TGTGCCAGCAGCTACCCGGGACACGGCACAGATACGCAGTATTTT. Translated, it gives CASSYPGHGTDTQYF.

This clonotype came up a few times. This chain links TRBV7-2 with TRBJ1-1; no reliable D call. The CDR3 runs to 13 residues. V was cut by 7 bases and J by 1 base, with 10 bases left in between. Germline assignment: CDR1 SGHTA and CDR2 FQGNSA. The CDR3 DNA sequence: TGTGCCAGCACCAATGTCCCGAACACTGAAGCTTTCTTT. Protein: CASTNVPNTEAFF.

This clonotype occurred many times. The rearrangement uses TRBV7-8 and TRBJ2-3, with D hard to call. V was trimmed by 1 base and J by 2 bases, leaving 10 bases between them. Germline V gene sequence: CDR1 SGHVS, CDR2 FQNEAQ. The CDR3 totals 15 residues. The CDR3 nucleotides read TGTGCCAGCAGCTTAGAAGGGATTCACACAGATACGCAGTATTTT. Its protein is CASSLEGIHTDTQYF. The variable domain in full, with the rest retrieved from reference TRBV7-8 and TRBJ2-3, is GAGVSQSPRYKVAKRGQDVALRCDPISGHVSLFWYQQALGQGPEFLTYFQNEAQLDKSGLPSDRFFAERPEGSVSTLKIQRTQQEDSAVYLCASSLEGIHTDTQYFGPGTRLTVL.

This clonotype was seen a few times. The CDR3 spells CASQAGNEQFF. As DNA, the CDR3 is TGTGCCAGCCAGGCAGGCAATGAGCAGTTCTTC. The chain employs TRBV7-8 and TRBJ2-1; no definite D call. Deletions cut 8 bases from V and 6 bases from J, with 8 bases between. CDR1 and CDR2 (germline): SGHVS, FQNEAQ. CDR3 size: 11 residues.

This clonotype was seen only a few times. The gene calls are TRBV5-1 and TRBJ1-1, with unresolved D. V lost 0 bases to trimming and J lost 4 bases, with 10 bases between them. Per the germline V gene, CDR1 is SGHRS and CDR2 is YFSETQ. CDR3 length: 14 amino acids. CDR3 DNA sequence: TGCGCCAGCAGCTTGGATTCAGGCGCCACTGAAGCTTTCTTT. This encodes CASSLDSGATEAFF.

The V and J genes are TRBV4-3 and TRBJ1-4; tentative D call: TRBD1 (6 bases). The CDR3 is 15 amino acids. V shed 0 bases and J shed 6 bases, with 11 bases lying between them. From germline, CDR1 is LGHNA and CDR2 YSLEER. The CDR3 nucleotides are TGCGCCAGCAGCCAAGAAACAGGGACTGATGAAAAACTGTTTTTT. Amino acids: CASSQETGTDEKLFF.

The chain couples TRBV7-4 to TRBJ2-5; D could derive from TRBD1 or TRBD2 (7 bases each). Trimming cost V 1 base and J 1 base, with 13 bases left between them. There are 16 residues in the CDR3. The germline CDR1 and CDR2 sequences are SGHVT and SQSDAQ. CDR3 sequence: CASSLEAGGVQETQYF. As DNA, the CDR3 is TGTGCCAGCAGCTTAGAGGCAGGGGGGGTCCAAGAGACCCAGTACTTC.

About this clonotype: The missing conserved phenylalanine or tryptophan at the end of this CDR3 makes a read error likely. This chain uses TRBV7-2 with TRBJ2-7; D unclear. This CDR3 contains 13 residues. CDR1 is SGHTA, CDR2 FQGNSA, per germline. V lost 4 bases and J 4 bases, leaving 11 bases between the germline ends. CDR3 sequence: CASSSSSLYEQYY. DNA of the CDR3: TGTGCCAGCAGCTCCTCCAGTCTATACGAGCAGTACTAC.

There are a few counts of this clonotype. The chain carries TRBV12-3 or TRBV12-4 and TRBJ2-7; 7 nucleotides line up with TRBD1. This CDR3 comprises 15 residues. V lost 5 bases, J lost 3 bases, and 10 bases stayed unmatched. In nucleotides, the CDR3 is TGTGCCAGCAGTACTACAGGGGCGATTTTCTACGAGCAGTACTTC. It translates to CASSTTGAIFYEQYF.

The J gene is TRBJ2-3, the V gene TRBV5-6; D remains ambiguous. Per germline, CDR1 SGHDT and CDR2 YYEEEE. Trimming stripped 2 bases from V and 6 bases from J, with 13 bases between. The CDR3 consists of 14 residues. The CDR3 DNA is TGTGCCAGCAGCTTTTTGAGATACGGGGATACGCAGTATTTT. Protein: CASSFLRYGDTQYF.